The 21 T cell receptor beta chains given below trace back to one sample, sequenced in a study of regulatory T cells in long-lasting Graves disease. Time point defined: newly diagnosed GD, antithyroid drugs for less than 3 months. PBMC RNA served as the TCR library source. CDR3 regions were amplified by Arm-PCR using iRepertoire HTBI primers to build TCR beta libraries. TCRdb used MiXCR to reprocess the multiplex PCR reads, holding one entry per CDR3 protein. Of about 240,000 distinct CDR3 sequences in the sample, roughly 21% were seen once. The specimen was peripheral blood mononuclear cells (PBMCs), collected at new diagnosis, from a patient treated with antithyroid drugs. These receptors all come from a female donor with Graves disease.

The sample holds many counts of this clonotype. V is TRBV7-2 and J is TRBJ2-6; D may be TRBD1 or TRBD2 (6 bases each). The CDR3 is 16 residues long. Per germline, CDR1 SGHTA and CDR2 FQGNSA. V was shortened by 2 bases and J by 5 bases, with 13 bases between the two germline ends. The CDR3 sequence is CASSLMGGVWANVLTF. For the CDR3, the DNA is TGTGCCAGCAGCTTAATGGGGGGCGTTTGGGCCAACGTCCTGACTTTC.

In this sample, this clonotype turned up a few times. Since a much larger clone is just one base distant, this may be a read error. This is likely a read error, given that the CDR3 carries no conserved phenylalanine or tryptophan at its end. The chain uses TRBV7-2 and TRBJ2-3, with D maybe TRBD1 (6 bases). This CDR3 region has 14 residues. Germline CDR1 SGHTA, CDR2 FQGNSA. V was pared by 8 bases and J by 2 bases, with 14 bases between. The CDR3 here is CASGATGYTDTQYL. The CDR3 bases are TGTGCCAGCGGGGCGACAGGATACACAGATACGCAGTATCTT.

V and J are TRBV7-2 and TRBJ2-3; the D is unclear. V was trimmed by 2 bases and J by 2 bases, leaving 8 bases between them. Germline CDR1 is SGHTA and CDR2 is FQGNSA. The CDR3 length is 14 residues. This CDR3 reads CASSLLGPTDTQYF. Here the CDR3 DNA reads TGTGCCAGCAGCTTACTCGGGCCCACAGATACGCAGTATTTT. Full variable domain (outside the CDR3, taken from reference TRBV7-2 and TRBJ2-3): GAGVSQSPSNKVTEKGKDVELRCDPISGHTALYWYRQSLGQGLEFLIYFQGNSAPDKSGLPSDRFSAERTGGSVSTLTIQRTQQEDSAVYLCASSLLGPTDTQYFGPGTRLTVL.

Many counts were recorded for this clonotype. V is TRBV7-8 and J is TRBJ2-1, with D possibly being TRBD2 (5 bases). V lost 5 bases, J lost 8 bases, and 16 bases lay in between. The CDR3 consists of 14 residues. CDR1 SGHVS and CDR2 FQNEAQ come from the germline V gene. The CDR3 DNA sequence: TGTGCCAGCAGCGCATTGCCGGTCGGGGATGAGCAGTTCTTC. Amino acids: CASSALPVGDEQFF.

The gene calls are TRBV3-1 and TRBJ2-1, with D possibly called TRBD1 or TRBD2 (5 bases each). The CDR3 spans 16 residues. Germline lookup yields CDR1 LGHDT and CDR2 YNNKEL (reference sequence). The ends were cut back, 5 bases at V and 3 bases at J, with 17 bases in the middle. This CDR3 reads CASSGRDGNLYNEQFF. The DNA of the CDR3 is TGTGCCAGCAGCGGCCGGGACGGCAACCTCTACAATGAGCAGTTCTTC.

In nucleotides, the CDR3 is TGCAGTGCTAGAGATCCCAGAGAAAGGACAGGCAACCAAGAGACCCAGTACTTC. Translating gives CSARDPRERTGNQETQYF. This chain links TRBV20-1 with TRBJ2-5; TRBD1 agrees at 7 bases. Per germline, CDR1 DFQATT and CDR2 SNEGSKA (reference sequence). The CDR3 loop spans 18 amino acids. The J segment lost 0 bases and the V segment lost 0 bases, leaving 13 bases of the junction unmatched.

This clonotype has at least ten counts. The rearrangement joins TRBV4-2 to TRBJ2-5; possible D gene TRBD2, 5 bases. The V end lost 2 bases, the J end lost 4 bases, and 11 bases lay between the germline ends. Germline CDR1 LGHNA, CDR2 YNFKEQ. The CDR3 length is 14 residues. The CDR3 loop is CASSQKAGGETQYF. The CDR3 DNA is TGTGCCAGCAGCCAAAAGGCGGGTGGAGAGACCCAGTACTTC.

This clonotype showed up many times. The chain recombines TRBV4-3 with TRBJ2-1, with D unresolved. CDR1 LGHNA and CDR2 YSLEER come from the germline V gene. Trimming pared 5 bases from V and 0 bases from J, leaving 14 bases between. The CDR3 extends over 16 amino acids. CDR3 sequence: CASSGPSVSSYNEQFF. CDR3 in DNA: TGCGCCAGCAGCGGCCCCTCAGTGAGCTCCTACAATGAGCAGTTCTTC.

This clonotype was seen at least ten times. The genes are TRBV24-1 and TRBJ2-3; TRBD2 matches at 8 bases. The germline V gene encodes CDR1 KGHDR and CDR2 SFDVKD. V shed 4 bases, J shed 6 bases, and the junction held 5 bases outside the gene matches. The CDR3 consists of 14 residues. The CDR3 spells CATSENPSGDTQYF. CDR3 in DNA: TGTGCCACCAGTGAGAACCCTAGCGGGGATACGCAGTATTTT.

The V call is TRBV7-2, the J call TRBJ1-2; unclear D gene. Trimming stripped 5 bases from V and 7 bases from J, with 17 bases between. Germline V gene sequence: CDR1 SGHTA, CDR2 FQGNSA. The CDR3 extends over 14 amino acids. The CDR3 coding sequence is TGTGCCAGCAGCCCCCACAAAGAAAGCACTGGCTACACCTTC. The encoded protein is CASSPHKESTGYTF.

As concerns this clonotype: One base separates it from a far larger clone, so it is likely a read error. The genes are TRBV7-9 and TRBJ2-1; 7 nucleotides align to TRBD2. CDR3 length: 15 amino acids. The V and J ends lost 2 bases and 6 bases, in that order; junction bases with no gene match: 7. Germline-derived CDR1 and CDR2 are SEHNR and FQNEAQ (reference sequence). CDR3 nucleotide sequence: TGTGCCAGCAGCTTAAGAGGACTAGAGACCAATGAGCAGTTCTTC. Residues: CASSLRGLETNEQFF. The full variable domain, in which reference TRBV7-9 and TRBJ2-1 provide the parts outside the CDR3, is DTGVSQNPRHKITKRGQNVTFRCDPISEHNRLYWYRQTLGQGPEFLTYFQNEAQLEKSRLLSDRFSAERPKGSFSTLEIQRTEQGDSAMYLCASSLRGLETNEQFFGPGTRLTVL.

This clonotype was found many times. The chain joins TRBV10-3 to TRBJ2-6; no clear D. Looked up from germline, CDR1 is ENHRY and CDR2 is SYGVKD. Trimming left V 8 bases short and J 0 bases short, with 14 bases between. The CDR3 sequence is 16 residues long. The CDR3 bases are TGTGCCATCGACGAAGGAAGGAACTCTGGGGCCAACGTCCTGACTTTC. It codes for CAIDEGRNSGANVLTF.

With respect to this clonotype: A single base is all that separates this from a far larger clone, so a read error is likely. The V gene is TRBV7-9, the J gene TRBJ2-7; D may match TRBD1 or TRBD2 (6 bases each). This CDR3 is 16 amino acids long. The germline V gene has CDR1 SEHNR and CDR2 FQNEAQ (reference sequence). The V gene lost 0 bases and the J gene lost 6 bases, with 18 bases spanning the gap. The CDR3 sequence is CASSLAGGTPPSEQYF. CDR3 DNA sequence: TGTGCCAGCAGCTTAGCAGGGGGGACTCCCCCCTCCGAGCAGTACTTC. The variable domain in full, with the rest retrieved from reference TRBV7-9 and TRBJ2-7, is DTGVSQNPRHKITKRGQNVTFRCDPISEHNRLYWYRQTLGQGPEFLTYFQNEAQLEKSRLLSDRFSAERPKGSFSTLEIQRTEQGDSAMYLCASSLAGGTPPSEQYFGPGTRLTVT.

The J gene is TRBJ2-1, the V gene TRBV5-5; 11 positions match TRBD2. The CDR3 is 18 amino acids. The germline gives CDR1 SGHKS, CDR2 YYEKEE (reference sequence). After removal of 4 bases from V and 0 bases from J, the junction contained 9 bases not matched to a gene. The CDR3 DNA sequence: TGTGCCAGCAGCACCCGACTAGCGGGGTCGAGCTCCTACAATGAGCAGTTCTTC. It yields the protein CASSTRLAGSSSYNEQFF.

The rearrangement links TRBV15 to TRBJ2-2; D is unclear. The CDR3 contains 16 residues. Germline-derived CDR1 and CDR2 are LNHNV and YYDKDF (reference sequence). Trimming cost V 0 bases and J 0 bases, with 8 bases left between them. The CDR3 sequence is CATSRDRPANTGELFF. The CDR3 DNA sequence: TGTGCCACCAGCAGAGACCGCCCAGCGAACACCGGGGAGCTGTTTTTT.

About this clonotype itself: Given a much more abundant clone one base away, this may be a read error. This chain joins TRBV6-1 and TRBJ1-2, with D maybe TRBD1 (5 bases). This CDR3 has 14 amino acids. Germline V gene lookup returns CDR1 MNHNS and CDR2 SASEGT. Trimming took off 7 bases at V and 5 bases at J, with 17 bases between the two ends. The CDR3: CASIDPGLGYGYTF. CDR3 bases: TGTGCCAGCATTGATCCGGGACTCGGTTATGGCTACACCTTC.

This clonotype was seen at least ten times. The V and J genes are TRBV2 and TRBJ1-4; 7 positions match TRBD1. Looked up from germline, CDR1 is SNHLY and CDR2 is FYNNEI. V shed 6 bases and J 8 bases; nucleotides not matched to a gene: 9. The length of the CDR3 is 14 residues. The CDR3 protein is CASRIRDSGEKLFF. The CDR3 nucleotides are TGTGCCAGCAGAATCCGGGACAGTGGAGAAAAACTGTTTTTT.

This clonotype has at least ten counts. The DNA for the CDR3 is TGTGCCAGCAGTCGTCCTCGGAGCGGGGTTAGCTCCTACGAGCAGTACTTC. Its translation: CASSRPRSGVSSYEQYF. This chain joins TRBV6-1 and TRBJ2-7; 7 bases map to TRBD2. The germline V gene encodes CDR1 MNHNS and CDR2 SASEGT. After removal of 5 bases from V and 0 bases from J, the junction contained 13 bases not matched to a gene. The CDR3 totals 17 residues.

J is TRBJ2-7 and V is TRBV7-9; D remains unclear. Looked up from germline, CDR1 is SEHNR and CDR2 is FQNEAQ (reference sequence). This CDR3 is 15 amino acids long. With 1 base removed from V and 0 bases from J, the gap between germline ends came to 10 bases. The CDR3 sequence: CASSLGGFSSYEQYF. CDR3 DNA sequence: TGTGCCAGCAGCTTAGGTGGATTTAGCTCCTACGAGCAGTACTTC.

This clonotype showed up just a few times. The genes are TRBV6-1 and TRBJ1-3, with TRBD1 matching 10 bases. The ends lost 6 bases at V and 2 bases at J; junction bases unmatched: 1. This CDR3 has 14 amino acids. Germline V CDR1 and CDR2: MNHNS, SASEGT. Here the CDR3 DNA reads TGTGCCAGCAGGGACAGGGGGACTGGAAACACCATATATTTT. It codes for CASRDRGTGNTIYF.

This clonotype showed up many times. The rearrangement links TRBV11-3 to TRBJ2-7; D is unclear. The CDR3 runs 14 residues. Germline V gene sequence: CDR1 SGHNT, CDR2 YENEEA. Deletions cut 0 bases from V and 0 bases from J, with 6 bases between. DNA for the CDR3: TGTGCCAGCAGCTTAGACATCAGCTCCTACGAGCAGTACTTC. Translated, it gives CASSLDISSYEQYF.